A single sample gave rise to the 31 T cell receptor beta chains below, sequenced in a study of blood T cell repertoires in COVID-19. Profiled with immunoSEQ multiplex PCR; TCRdb holds only in-frame clones, not every one. The profile shows nearly 350,000 clones, 65% to 85% of them singletons. Sequencing input: peripheral blood. These TCRs come from a man under 40 with active or convalescent COVID-19.

The table lists this clone with a few counts. The V call is TRBV7-2, the J call TRBJ2-7, with 9 bases identical to TRBD1. V trimming: 5 bases; J trimming: 3 bases; junction bases outside the gene matches: 8. Germline CDR1 reads SGHTA; CDR2 reads FQGNSA. The CDR3 is 15 residues long. For the CDR3, the DNA is TGTGCCAGCAGCCCCACGGTGGGACAGGGCTACGAGCAGTACTTC. The encoded protein is CASSPTVGQGYEQYF.

The chain employs TRBV6-6 and TRBJ1-5; 8 bases agree with TRBD1. Germline values: CDR1 MNHNY, CDR2 SVGAGI (reference sequence). J lost 4 bases, V lost 6 bases, and 8 bases had no gene match. The CDR3 is 15 amino acids. The CDR3 region is CASRSPGGNNQPQHF. CDR3 sequence (DNA): TGTGCCAGCAGGTCCCCAGGGGGCAATAATCAGCCCCAGCATTTT.

As regards this clone: Other DNA sequences in the sample encode the same CDR3. This chain joins TRBV9 and TRBJ2-7; 7 positions agree with TRBD1. The CDR3 runs to 13 residues. V was clipped by 3 bases and J by 2 bases; unmatched bases: 2. Germline V CDR1 and CDR2: SGDLS, YYNGEE. CDR3 region: CASSAGTAYEQYF. Written as DNA, the CDR3 is TGTGCCAGCAGCGCTGGGACAGCCTACGAGCAGTACTTC.

V is TRBV3-1 (or the pseudogene TRBV3-2) and J is TRBJ1-3; 7 bases fit TRBD1. Germline CDR1 LGHDT, CDR2 YNNKEL (reference sequence). V lost 3 bases to trimming and J lost 7 bases; unmatched junction nucleotides: 3. This CDR3 is 13 amino acids long. The CDR3 here is CASSQATGNTIYF. The CDR3 DNA is TGTGCCAGCAGCCAGGCGACAGGGAACACCATATATTTT.

This chain joins TRBV2 and TRBJ1-3, with D hard to call. The CDR3 is 15 amino acids. Trimming shortened V by 6 bases and J by 0 bases, and 12 bases separated the two germline ends. Germline V gene sequence: CDR1 SNHLY, CDR2 FYNNEI. The DNA of the CDR3 is TGTGCCAGCAGGGCCGAGGCAGCCTCTGGAAACACCATATATTTT. Translation gives CASRAEAASGNTIYF.

The chain carries TRBV11-3 and TRBJ1-4, with 10 bases fitting TRBD1. The CDR3 consists of 14 residues. Germline CDR1 and CDR2: SGHNT and YENEEA. The V gene end was trimmed by 7 bases and the J gene end by 6 bases; junction bases not matched to a gene: 5. The CDR3 spells CASTSGTGDEKLFF. DNA of the CDR3: TGTGCCAGCACATCCGGGACAGGGGATGAAAAACTGTTTTTT.

The V call is TRBV5-1, the J call TRBJ1-1; D may be TRBD1 (5 bases). The CDR3 has 14 residues. Germline V gene lookup returns CDR1 SGHRS and CDR2 YFSETQ. V was cut by 3 bases and J by 1 base, with 10 bases left in between. DNA of the CDR3: TGCGCCAGCAGCTGGGGACTGGGGAACACTGAAGCTTTCTTT. Residues: CASSWGLGNTEAFF.

The CDR3 bases are TGTGCTAGTGGTTTACAGACAGGGGGTAATCAGCCCCAGCATTTT. Translating gives CASGLQTGGNQPQHF. The chain employs TRBV12-5 and TRBJ1-5; 9 positions agree with TRBD1. The V and J ends lost 3 bases and 4 bases, in that order; junction bases with no gene match: 4. The CDR3 runs to 15 residues. Germline CDR1 and CDR2: LGHNT and FRNRAP.

This chain links TRBV6-4 with TRBJ2-2; tentative D call: TRBD2 (7 bases). Germline assignment: CDR1 MRHNA and CDR2 SNTAGT. V was cut by 6 bases and J by 8 bases, with 16 bases left in between. The CDR3 length is 14 residues. CDR3 nucleotide sequence: TGTGCCAGCAGAAGACGGGGGGCAGGAGGGGAGCTGTTTTTT. This codes for CASRRRGAGGELFF.

This CDR3 is CAISPQGGMNTEAFF. The CDR3 DNA reads TGTGCCATCAGTCCACAGGGAGGGATGAACACTGAAGCTTTCTTT. The chain couples TRBV10-3 to TRBJ1-1; TRBD1 is a possible D gene (6 bases). The V and J ends lost 5 bases and 0 bases respectively, with 13 bases between them. The V gene's germline CDR1 is ENHRY and CDR2 SYGVKD. This CDR3 is 15 amino acids long.

The genes are TRBV7-7 and TRBJ2-1; the match to TRBD2 covers 14 bases. This CDR3 comprises 20 residues. J was trimmed by 9 bases and V by 5 bases; bases with no gene match: 21. Per germline, CDR1 SSHAT and CDR2 FNYEAQ (reference sequence). The CDR3 nucleotides read TGTGCCAGCAGCCCCCGACTAGCGGGAGGGCCAATCTCCGCCACAACTGAGCAGTTCTTC. This codes for CASSPRLAGGPISATTEQFF.

The chain is built from TRBV7-9 and TRBJ2-3; D not resolved. CDR3 size: 13 residues. The V end was cut by 5 bases, the J end by 0 bases, with 6 bases between. Germline CDR1 reads SEHNR; CDR2 reads FQNEAQ (reference sequence). In DNA form, the CDR3 reads TGTGCCAGCAGCCTCTCCAGCACAGATACGCAGTATTTT. This encodes CASSLSSTDTQYF.

The V call is TRBV4-1, the J call TRBJ1-5, with a weak D call TRBD1 (5 bases). CDR1 MGHRA and CDR2 YSYEKL come from the germline V gene. V lost 4 bases and J 5 bases, leaving 15 bases between the germline ends. CDR3 size: 15 residues. The CDR3 loop is CASSPSDSVYQPQHF. The CDR3 DNA follows: TGCGCCAGCAGCCCTTCTGACAGTGTATATCAGCCCCAGCATTTT.

V gene TRBV5-6 combines with J gene TRBJ2-3; 8 bases match TRBD1. The germline gives CDR1 SGHDT, CDR2 YYEEEE. The CDR3 covers 13 residues. V trimming: 6 bases; J trimming: 6 bases; junction bases outside the gene matches: 6. The CDR3 spells CASNQGASDTQYF. CDR3 coding DNA: TGTGCCAGCAACCAGGGGGCGTCGGATACGCAGTATTTT.

The chain joins TRBV30 to TRBJ2-3; D gene unclear. The CDR3 runs 11 residues. Per germline, CDR1 GTSNPN and CDR2 SVGIG (reference sequence). The V end was cut by 3 bases, the J end by 4 bases, with 5 bases between. The CDR3 DNA is TGTGCCTGGAGGTCCGCAGATACGCAGTATTTT. It encodes CAWRSADTQYF.

The chain carries TRBV10-3 and TRBJ1-6, with D unresolved. V was clipped by 0 bases and J by 3 bases, with 6 bases between them. This CDR3 has 15 residues. Per germline, CDR1 ENHRY and CDR2 SYGVKD. This CDR3 is CAISESQVYNSPLHF. CDR3 DNA sequence: TGTGCCATCAGTGAGTCGCAGGTCTATAATTCACCCCTCCACTTT.

The gene calls are TRBV5-4 and TRBJ2-7; 15 nucleotides agree with TRBD2. Unmatched junction bases numbered 6, after V lost 1 base and J lost 1 base. CDR1 SGHNT and CDR2 YYREEE come from the germline V gene (reference sequence). The CDR3 is made up of 18 amino acids. This CDR3 reads CASSLSPGLAGGSYEQYF. CDR3 nucleotides: TGTGCCAGCAGCTTGAGCCCGGGACTAGCGGGAGGATCCTACGAGCAGTACTTC. Supplemented by reference TRBV5-4 and TRBJ2-7, the full variable domain reads ETGVTQSPTHLIKTRGQQVTLRCSSQSGHNTVSWYQQALGQGPQFIFQYYREEENGRGNFPPRFSGLQFPNYSSELNVNALELDDSALYLCASSLSPGLAGGSYEQYFGPGTRLTVT.

V and J are TRBV4-1 and TRBJ1-1; D is uncertain. The V gene lost 2 bases and the J gene lost 9 bases, with 16 bases spanning the gap. CDR1 and CDR2 (germline): MGHRA, YSYEKL. The CDR3 sequence is 14 residues long. The CDR3 bases are TGCGCCAGCAGCCAACCTCTGCCGGGGAGGAAAGCTTTCTTT. This translates into CASSQPLPGRKAFF.

This clone was counted at least ten times. The rearrangement uses TRBV7-9 and TRBJ2-5; maybe TRBD1 (5 bases). Looked up from germline, CDR1 is SEHNR and CDR2 is FQNEAQ (reference sequence). Trimming pared 1 base from V and 5 bases from J, leaving 11 bases between. The CDR3 is made up of 14 amino acids. The CDR3 DNA sequence: TGTGCCAGCAGCTTAGGCAGGGATGAGGAGACCCAGTACTTC. Its protein is CASSLGRDEETQYF.

The chain has TRBV30 and TRBJ2-7, with D maybe TRBD2 (6 bases). The CDR3 covers 13 residues. CDR1 is GTSNPN and CDR2 is SVGIG in the germline V gene (reference sequence). Trimming took 8 bases from V and 5 from J, leaving 19 bases between them. As DNA, the CDR3 is TGTGCCGGTAGGGAGGAAGGGTTCCACGAGCAGTACTTC. Translation: CAGREEGFHEQYF.

This chain uses TRBV4-2 with TRBJ2-1; D is undetermined. Germline V gives CDR1 LGHNA, CDR2 YNFKEQ. V was clipped by 0 bases and J by 7 bases, with 13 bases between them. The CDR3 sequence is 15 residues long. CDR3 loop: CASSQEVVALNEQFF. CDR3 in DNA: TGTGCCAGCAGCCAAGAGGTGGTGGCCCTTAATGAGCAGTTCTTC.

There are a few counts of this clone. The genes are TRBV3-1 (or the pseudogene TRBV3-2) and TRBJ1-4, with TRBD1 as a possible D gene (5 bases). Germline CDR1 LGHDT, CDR2 YNNKEL (reference sequence). The V end lost 0 bases, the J end lost 0 bases, and 5 bases lay between the germline ends. The CDR3 runs 15 residues. The CDR3 protein is CASSQEGATNEKLFF. In DNA form, the CDR3 reads TGTGCCAGCAGCCAAGAAGGGGCAACTAATGAAAAACTGTTTTTT.

The chain has TRBV11-2 and TRBJ2-1, with TRBD2 matching 13 bases. Germline V gene data show CDR1 as SGHAT and CDR2 as FQNNGV. Trimming cost V 5 bases and J 9 bases; bases outside gene matches: 13. This CDR3 comprises 17 residues. The CDR3 reads CASSTGLAGASSGEQFF. The DNA for the CDR3 is TGTGCCAGCAGCACCGGACTAGCGGGAGCCTCGTCAGGTGAGCAGTTCTTC.

V gene TRBV21-1 combines with J gene TRBJ2-1; TRBD1, the D gene given by the table, was not confirmed from the DNA. TRBV21-1 is shown as a pseudogene. The CDR3 is made up of 16 amino acids. CDR3 sequence reads: CASSKVGTGYPVIMFF. CDR3 nucleotides: TGTGCCAGCAGCAAAGTAGGGACAGGGTATCCCGTAATTATGTTCTTC.

The count of this clone is one. Other DNA sequences within the sample encode an identical CDR3. The rearrangement links TRBV27 to TRBJ2-7, with 9 bases matching TRBD2. From germline, CDR1 is MNHEY and CDR2 SMNVEV (reference sequence). The CDR3 has 13 residues. The V and J ends lost 2 bases and 4 bases, in that order; junction bases with no gene match: 0. As DNA, the CDR3 is TGTGCCAGCAGTTTAGCGGGAGGGTACGAGCAGTACTTC. It encodes CASSLAGGYEQYF.

The CDR3: CATSDLQQGRKSNQPQHF. The CDR3 DNA sequence: TGTGCCACCAGTGATTTACAGCAGGGCCGGAAGAGCAATCAGCCCCAGCATTTT. The chain has TRBV24-1 and TRBJ1-5; perhaps TRBD1 as D (5 bases). V was pared by 1 base and J by 1 base, with 16 bases between. The germline V gene encodes CDR1 KGHDR and CDR2 SFDVKD. The CDR3 length is 18 residues.

This rearrangement joins TRBV11-2 to TRBJ2-7, with D uncertain. Germline loops: CDR1 SGHAT, CDR2 FQNNGV. CDR3 size: 15 residues. The germline V and J ends were trimmed by 1 base and 3 bases, with 13 bases remaining between them. CDR3 sequence: CASSLGPPRLYEQYF. CDR3 bases: TGTGCCAGCAGCTTAGGACCGCCGAGGCTCTACGAGCAGTACTTC.

This clone appeared a single time. The chain carries TRBV2 and TRBJ2-7; TRBD2 matches 8 bases. V trimming: 7 bases; J trimming: 5 bases; junction bases outside the gene matches: 4. CDR1 SNHLY and CDR2 FYNNEI come from the germline V gene. This CDR3 spans 12 amino acids. CDR3 sequence reads: CASTGLAHEQYF. As DNA, the CDR3 is TGTGCCAGCACTGGACTAGCCCACGAGCAGTACTTC.

This clone appeared many times. The J gene is TRBJ1-2, the V gene TRBV10-3; 8 positions match TRBD1. Losses at the gene ends were 4 bases for V and 3 bases for J; bases not matched to a gene: 1. In germline, CDR1 is ENHRY, CDR2 SYGVKD. This CDR3 region has 13 residues. The CDR3 region has the DNA TGTGCCATCAGTGCACAGGGGGACTATGGCTACACCTTC. Amino acid sequence: CAISAQGDYGYTF.

The V call is TRBV19, the J call TRBJ1-4; 8 bases agree with TRBD1. The V and J ends lost 3 bases and 4 bases, in that order; junction bases with no gene match: 4. The CDR3 covers 15 residues. Germline V gene lookup returns CDR1 LNHDA and CDR2 SQIVND (reference sequence). The CDR3 reads CASSIQGARNEKLFF. The CDR3 DNA reads TGTGCCAGTAGTATTCAGGGGGCGCGTAATGAAAAACTGTTTTTT.

V usage is TRBV7-2 and J usage is TRBJ2-3, with D perhaps matching TRBD1 (5 bases). Per the germline V gene, CDR1 is SGHTA and CDR2 is FQGNSA. There are 14 residues in the CDR3. V dropped 1 base and J dropped 3 bases, with 8 bases sitting between them. Here the CDR3 reads CASSLDSGTDTQYF. The CDR3 DNA sequence: TGTGCCAGCAGCTTAGACTCAGGGACAGATACGCAGTATTTT.